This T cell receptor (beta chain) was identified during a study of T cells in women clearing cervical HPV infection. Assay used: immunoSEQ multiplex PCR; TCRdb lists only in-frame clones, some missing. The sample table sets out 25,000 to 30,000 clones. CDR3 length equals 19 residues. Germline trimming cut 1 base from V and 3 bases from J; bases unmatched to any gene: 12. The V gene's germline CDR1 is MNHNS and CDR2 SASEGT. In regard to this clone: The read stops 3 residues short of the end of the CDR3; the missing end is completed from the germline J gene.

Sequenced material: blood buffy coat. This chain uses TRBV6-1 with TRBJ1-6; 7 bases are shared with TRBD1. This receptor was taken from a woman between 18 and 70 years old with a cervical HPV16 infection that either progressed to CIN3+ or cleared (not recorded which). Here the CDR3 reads CASSEGLQGDDIYNSPLHF. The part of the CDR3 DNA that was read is TGTGCCAGCAGTGAAGGTTTGCAGGGGGATGATATCTATAATTCACCC.